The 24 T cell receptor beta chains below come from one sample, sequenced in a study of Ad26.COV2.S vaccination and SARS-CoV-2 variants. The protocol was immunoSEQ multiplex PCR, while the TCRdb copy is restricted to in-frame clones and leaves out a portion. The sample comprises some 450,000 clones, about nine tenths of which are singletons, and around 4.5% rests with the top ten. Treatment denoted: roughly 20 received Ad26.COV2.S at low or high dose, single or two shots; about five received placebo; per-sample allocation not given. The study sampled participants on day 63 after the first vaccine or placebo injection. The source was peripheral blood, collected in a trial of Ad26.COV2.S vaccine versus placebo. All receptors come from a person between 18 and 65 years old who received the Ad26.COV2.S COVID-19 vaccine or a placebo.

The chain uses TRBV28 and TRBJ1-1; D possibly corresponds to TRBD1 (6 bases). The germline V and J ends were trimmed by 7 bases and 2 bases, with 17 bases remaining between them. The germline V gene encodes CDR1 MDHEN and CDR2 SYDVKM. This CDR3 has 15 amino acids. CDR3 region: CASTQGVRGNTEAFF. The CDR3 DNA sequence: TGTGCCAGCACCCAAGGTGTCAGGGGTAACACTGAAGCTTTCTTT.

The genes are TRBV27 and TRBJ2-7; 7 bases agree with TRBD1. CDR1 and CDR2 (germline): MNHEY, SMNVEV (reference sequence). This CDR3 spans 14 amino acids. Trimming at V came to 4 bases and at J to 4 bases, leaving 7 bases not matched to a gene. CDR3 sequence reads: CASSSYDREYEQYF. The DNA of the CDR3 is TGTGCCAGCAGTTCATACGACAGGGAGTACGAGCAGTACTTC.

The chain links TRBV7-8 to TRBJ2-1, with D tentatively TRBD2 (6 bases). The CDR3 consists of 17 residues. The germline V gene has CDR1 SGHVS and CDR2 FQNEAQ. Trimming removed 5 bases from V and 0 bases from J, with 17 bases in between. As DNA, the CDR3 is TGTGCCAGCAGCATCCTCCGGGTAGCGGTCTCCTACAATGAGCAGTTCTTC. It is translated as CASSILRVAVSYNEQFF.

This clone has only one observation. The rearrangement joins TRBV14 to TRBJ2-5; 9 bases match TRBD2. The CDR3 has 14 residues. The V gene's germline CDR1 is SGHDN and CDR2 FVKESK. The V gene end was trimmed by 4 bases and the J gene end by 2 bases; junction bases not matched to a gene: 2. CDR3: CASSLTSGQETQYF. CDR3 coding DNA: TGTGCCAGCAGCCTAACTAGCGGGCAAGAGACCCAGTACTTC.

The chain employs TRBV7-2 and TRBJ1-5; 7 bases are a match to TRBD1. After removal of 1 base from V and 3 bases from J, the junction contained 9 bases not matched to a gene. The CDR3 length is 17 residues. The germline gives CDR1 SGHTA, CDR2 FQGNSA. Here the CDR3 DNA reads TGTGCCAGCAGCTTAGGTGGGACAGCAAGAAACAATCAGCCCCAGCATTTT. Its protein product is CASSLGGTARNNQPQHF.

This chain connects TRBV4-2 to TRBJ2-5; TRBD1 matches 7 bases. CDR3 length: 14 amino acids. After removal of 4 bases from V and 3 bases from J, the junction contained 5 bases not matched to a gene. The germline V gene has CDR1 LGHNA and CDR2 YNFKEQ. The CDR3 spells CASSRGTEEETQYF. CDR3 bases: TGTGCCAGCAGCCGTGGGACAGAAGAAGAGACCCAGTACTTC.

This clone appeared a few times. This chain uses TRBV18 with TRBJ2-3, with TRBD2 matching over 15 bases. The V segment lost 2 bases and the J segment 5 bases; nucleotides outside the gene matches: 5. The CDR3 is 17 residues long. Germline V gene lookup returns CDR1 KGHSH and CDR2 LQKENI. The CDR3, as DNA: TGTGCCAGCTCACCAGAGGGACTAGCGGGAGGCATAGATACGCAGTATTTT. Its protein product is CASSPEGLAGGIDTQYF.

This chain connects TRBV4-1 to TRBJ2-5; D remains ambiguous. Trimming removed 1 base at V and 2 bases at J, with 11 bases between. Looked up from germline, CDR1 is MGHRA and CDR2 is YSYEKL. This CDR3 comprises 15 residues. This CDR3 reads CASSQGGPSQETQYF. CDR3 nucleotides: TGCGCCAGCAGCCAAGGCGGACCATCGCAAGAGACCCAGTACTTC.

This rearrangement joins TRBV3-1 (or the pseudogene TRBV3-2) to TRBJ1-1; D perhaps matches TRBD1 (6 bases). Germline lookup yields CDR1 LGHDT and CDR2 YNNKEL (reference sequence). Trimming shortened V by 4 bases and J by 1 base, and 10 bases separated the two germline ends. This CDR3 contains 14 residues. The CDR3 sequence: CASSPGTSNTEAFF. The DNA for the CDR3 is TGTGCCAGCAGCCCCGGGACATCGAACACTGAAGCTTTCTTT.

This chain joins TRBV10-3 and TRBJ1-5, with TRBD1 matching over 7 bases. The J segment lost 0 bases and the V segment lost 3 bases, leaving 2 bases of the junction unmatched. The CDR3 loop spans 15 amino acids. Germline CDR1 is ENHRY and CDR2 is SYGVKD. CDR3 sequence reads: CAISEGTDSNQPQHF. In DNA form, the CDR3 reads TGTGCCATCAGTGAAGGGACAGATAGCAATCAGCCCCAGCATTTT.

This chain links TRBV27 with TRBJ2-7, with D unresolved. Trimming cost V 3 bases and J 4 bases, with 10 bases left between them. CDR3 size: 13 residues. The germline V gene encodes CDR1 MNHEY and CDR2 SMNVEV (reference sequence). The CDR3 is CASSFGLLYEQYF. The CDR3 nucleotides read TGTGCCAGCAGTTTTGGCCTATTATACGAGCAGTACTTC.

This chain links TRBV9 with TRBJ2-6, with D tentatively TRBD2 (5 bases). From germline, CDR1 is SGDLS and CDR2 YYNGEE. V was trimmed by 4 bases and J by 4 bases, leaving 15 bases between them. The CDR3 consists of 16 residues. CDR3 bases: TGTGCCAGCAGCTCTCCCACACCGGGGGGGGCCAACGTCCTGACTTTC. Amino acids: CASSSPTPGGANVLTF.

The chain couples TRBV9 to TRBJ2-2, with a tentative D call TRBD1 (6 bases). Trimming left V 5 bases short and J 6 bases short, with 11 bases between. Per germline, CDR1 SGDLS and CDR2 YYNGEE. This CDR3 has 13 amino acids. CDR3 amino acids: CASRPGVAGELFF. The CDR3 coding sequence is TGTGCCAGCAGGCCAGGGGTCGCCGGGGAGCTGTTTTTT. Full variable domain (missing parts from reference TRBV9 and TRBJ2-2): DSGVTQTPKHLITATGQRVTLRCSPRSGDLSVYWYQQSLDQGLQFLIQYYNGEERAKGNILERFSAQQFPDLHSELNLSSLELGDSALYFCASRPGVAGELFFGEGSRLTVL.

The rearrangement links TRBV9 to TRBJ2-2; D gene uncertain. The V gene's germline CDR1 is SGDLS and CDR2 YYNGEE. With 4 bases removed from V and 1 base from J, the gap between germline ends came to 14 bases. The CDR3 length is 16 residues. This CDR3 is CASSPQLILNTGELFF. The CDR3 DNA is TGTGCCAGCAGCCCCCAACTGATACTGAACACCGGGGAGCTGTTTTTT.

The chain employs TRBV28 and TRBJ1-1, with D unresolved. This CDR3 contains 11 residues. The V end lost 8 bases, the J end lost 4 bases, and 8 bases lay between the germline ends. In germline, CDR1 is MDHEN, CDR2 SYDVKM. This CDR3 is CASVGPTEAFF. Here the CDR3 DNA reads TGTGCCAGCGTCGGACCCACTGAAGCTTTCTTT.

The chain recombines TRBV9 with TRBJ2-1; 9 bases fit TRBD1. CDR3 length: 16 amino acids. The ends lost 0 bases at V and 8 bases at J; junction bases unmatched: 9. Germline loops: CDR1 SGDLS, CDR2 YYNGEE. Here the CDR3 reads CASSVVGTGRYDEQFF. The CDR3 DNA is TGTGCCAGCAGCGTAGTTGGGACAGGGAGGTACGATGAGCAGTTCTTC.

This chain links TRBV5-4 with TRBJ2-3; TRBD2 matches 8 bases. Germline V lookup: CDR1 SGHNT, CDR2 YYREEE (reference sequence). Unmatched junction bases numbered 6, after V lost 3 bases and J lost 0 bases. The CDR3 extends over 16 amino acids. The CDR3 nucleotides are TGTGCCAGCAGCTCGGGTTCTAGCGGGAGCACAGATACGCAGTATTTT. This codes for CASSSGSSGSTDTQYF.

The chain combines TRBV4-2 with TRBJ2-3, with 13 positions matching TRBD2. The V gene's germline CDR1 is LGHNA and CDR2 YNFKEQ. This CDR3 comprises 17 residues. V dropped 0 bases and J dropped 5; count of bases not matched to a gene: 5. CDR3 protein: CASSQDRLAGGGDTQYF. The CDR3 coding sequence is TGTGCCAGCAGCCAAGATAGACTAGCGGGAGGAGGAGATACGCAGTATTTT.

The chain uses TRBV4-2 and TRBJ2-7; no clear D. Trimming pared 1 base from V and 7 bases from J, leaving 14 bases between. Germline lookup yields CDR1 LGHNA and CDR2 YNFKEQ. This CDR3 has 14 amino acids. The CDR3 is CASSQAADPGEQYF. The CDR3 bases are TGTGCCAGCAGCCAAGCGGCAGATCCGGGTGAGCAGTACTTC.

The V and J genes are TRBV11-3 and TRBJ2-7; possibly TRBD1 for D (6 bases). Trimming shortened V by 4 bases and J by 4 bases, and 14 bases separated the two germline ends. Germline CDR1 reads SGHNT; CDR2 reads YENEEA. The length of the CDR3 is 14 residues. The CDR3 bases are TGTGCCAGCAGCTCCGACAGGCCTCCGTACGAGCAGTACTTC. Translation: CASSSDRPPYEQYF. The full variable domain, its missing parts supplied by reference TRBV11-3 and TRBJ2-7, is EAGVVQSPRYKIIEKKQPVAFWCNPISGHNTLYWYLQNLGQGPELLIRYENEEAVDDSQLPKDRFSAERLKGVDSTLKIQPAELGDSAVYLCASSSDRPPYEQYFGPGTRLTVT.

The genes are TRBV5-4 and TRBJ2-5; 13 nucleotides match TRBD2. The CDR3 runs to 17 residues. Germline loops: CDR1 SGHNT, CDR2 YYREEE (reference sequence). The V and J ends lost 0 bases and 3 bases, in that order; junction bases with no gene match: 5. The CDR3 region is CASSLAKTSGRKETQYF. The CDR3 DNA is TGTGCCAGCAGCTTGGCCAAGACTAGCGGGAGGAAAGAGACCCAGTACTTC.

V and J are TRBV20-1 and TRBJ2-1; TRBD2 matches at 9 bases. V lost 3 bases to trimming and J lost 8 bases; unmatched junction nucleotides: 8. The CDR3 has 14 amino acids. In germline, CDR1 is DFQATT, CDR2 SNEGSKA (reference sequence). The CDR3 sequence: CSASGTSPWYEQFF. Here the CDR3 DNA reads TGCAGTGCTAGTGGGACTAGCCCTTGGTATGAGCAGTTCTTC.

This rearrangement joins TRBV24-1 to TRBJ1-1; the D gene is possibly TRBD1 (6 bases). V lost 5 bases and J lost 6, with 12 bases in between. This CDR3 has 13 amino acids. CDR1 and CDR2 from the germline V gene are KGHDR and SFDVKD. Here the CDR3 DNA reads TGTGCCACCAGTGCTCCAGGGGCTCCTGAAGCTTTCTTT. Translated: CATSAPGAPEAFF.

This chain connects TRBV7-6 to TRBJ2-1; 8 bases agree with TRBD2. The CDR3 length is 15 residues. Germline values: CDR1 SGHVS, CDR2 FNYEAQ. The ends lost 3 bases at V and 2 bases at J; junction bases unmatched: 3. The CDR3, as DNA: TGTGCCAGCAGCTTGGGACTAGTCCCCTACAATGAGCAGTTCTTC. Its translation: CASSLGLVPYNEQFF.